This is a list of T cell receptor beta chains from one sample in a study of CD8+ T cells in alopecia areata. The method was immunoSEQ multiplex PCR; TCRdb's version includes in-frame clones alone and lacks a portion of them. This repertoire shows under 95,000 clones, around 70% found once; its top ten account for 17%. Here the sequenced sample was CD8+ T cells sorted from blood, taken around week 44, from a patient treated with tofacitinib. These receptors came from a human donor with alopecia areata. CDR3s include the opening cysteine and the closing phenylalanine or tryptophan.

v_call	cdr3_aa
TRBV18	CASSPFRATQETQYF
TRBV29-1	CSGQDSASYEQYF
TRBV30	CAWRDPGTPEAFF
TRBV10-3	CATLGGTGSGYTF
TRBV29-1	CSVVGGLTRANQPQHF
TRBV6-1	CASSEEGGPTDTQYF
TRBV6-5	CASSYVGSTEAFF
TRBV7-2	CASSLGHRGTEAFF
TRBV27	CASSPQQGAGTEAFF
TRBV5-6	CASSSWKDGYTF
TRBV5-8	CASSLAGTGGRDGYTF
TRBV13	CASTSQGSTEAFF
TRBV2	CASRGTLDYTF
TRBV2	CASSEASGQPYNEQFF
TRBV27	CASSSPQEAVDTQYF
TRBV4-3	CASSQARDRDGYTF
TRBV7-9	CASSLSWNQPQHF
TRBV5-6	CASNLGTGDYEQYF
TRBV29-1	CSVPLSTNYGYTF
TRBV5-5	CASSLGAGRDTEAFF
TRBV2	CASSEGSGPDTQYF
TRBV30	CAWTLRGETGELFF
TRBV19	CASSIDRTKEVVTDTQYF
TRBV7-9	CASSPPGTGPYGYTF
TRBV7-8	CASSLGLAGNNEQFF
TRBV13	CASSLGGADTEAFF
TRBV11-2	CASSVVGPGEQYF
TRBV27	CASSFGGDRRQFF
TRBV5-6	CASSLVAGSSYEQYF
TRBV10-3	CAIVADSSNYGYTF
TRBV29-1	CSVLGGDSTYEQYF
TRBV30	CAWSRAALYGYTF
TRBV13	CASSRTSGQEIEQYF
TRBV19	CASSMTARQGGNQPQHF
TRBV19	CASKKVNTEAFF
TRBV7-8	CASSPDEGREQKLFF